The T cell receptor beta chain described here comes from a study of OX40 agonist ivuxolimab in advanced cancers. General study findings and limits: In the 0.1 to 3.0 mg/kg range, CD4+ and CD8+ blood T cells had expanded clonally by week 6.

This clone was observed a handful of times. Antigen: not known. Profiling relied on immunoSEQ multiplex PCR, and the TCRdb table lists in-frame clones only, not all of them. The table shows roughly 66,000 clones, with about four fifths occurring only once. This receptor was identified in an adult with an advanced solid tumor such as melanoma, head and neck, liver or kidney cancer. The source was CD4+ or CD8+ T cells sorted from blood, collected in a trial of the OX40 agonist ivuxolimab.

The CDR3 DNA is TGTGCCAGCAGCCAAGGGGGGACTATTCTAAACATTCAGTACTTC. This gives the protein CASSQGGTILNIQYF. J is TRBJ2-4 and V is TRBV14; 7 bases are a match to TRBD2. V trimming: 1 base; J trimming: 6 bases; junction bases outside the gene matches: 6. Germline CDR1 and CDR2: SGHDN and FVKESK. CDR3 length: 15 residues.